Presented here are 27 T cell receptor beta chains from one specimen sequenced in a study of cytomegalovirus exposure and HLA in healthy donors. With 60 Vbeta and 13 Jbeta primers, the PCR was carried out. The data were produced by immunoSEQ multiplex PCR, yet TCRdb's version contains in-frame clones alone and is incomplete. The data hold some 180,000 clones, with around 82% observed a single time. Sequencing was done on a sample of PBMCs. The receptors were sampled from a woman aged 25 to 45 in good health and CMV-seropositive.

The chain employs TRBV6-5 and TRBJ2-3; TRBD2 aligns across 8 bases. Losses at the gene ends were 8 bases for V and 10 bases for J; bases not matched to a gene: 11. CDR1 is MNHEY and CDR2 is SVGAGI in the germline V gene. This CDR3 is 13 amino acids long. In nucleotides, the CDR3 is TGTGCCAGCGTTAACACCCGGGGGGGGGCGCAGTATTTT. Encoded protein: CASVNTRGGAQYF.

The V gene is TRBV9, the J gene TRBJ2-3; 12 bases are a match to TRBD2. The CDR3 totals 15 residues. After removal of 3 bases from V and 10 bases from J, the junction contained 9 bases not matched to a gene. The V gene's germline CDR1 is SGDLS and CDR2 YYNGEE. This chain's CDR3 is CASSAASGGGHAQYF. DNA for the CDR3: TGTGCCAGCAGCGCGGCTAGCGGGGGGGGCCACGCGCAGTATTTT.

Note on this clone: Other nucleotide sequences from this sample produce the same CDR3. V and J are TRBV29-1 and TRBJ2-3; D gene unclear. The germline V gene encodes CDR1 SQVTM and CDR2 ANQGSEA. The CDR3 runs 13 residues. The germline V and J ends were trimmed by 4 bases and 2 bases, with 10 bases remaining between them. DNA for the CDR3: TGCAGCGTTGGGGCAGGCTCCACAGATACGCAGTATTTT. The encoded protein is CSVGAGSTDTQYF.

This rearrangement joins TRBV7-2 to TRBJ1-5; no clear D gene. V dropped 2 bases and J dropped 7 bases, with 18 bases sitting between them. The V gene's germline CDR1 is SGHTA and CDR2 FQGNSA. CDR3 length equals 16 residues. The CDR3 coding sequence is TGTGCCAGCAGCTTAAATGATGGCCGAGCGGGACAGCCCCAGCATTTT. Translated, it gives CASSLNDGRAGQPQHF.

The chain is built from TRBV10-1 and TRBJ2-1, with 10 bases identical to TRBD2. The CDR3 extends over 15 amino acids. Germline CDR1 is WNHNN and CDR2 is SYGVQD (reference sequence). V dropped 5 bases and J dropped 3; count of bases not matched to a gene: 4. The CDR3: CASSSSGGYYNEQFF. In nucleotides, the CDR3 is TGCGCCAGCAGTTCTAGCGGGGGATACTACAATGAGCAGTTCTTC.

This chain joins TRBV6-5 and TRBJ2-7, with 8 bases matching TRBD1. J was trimmed by 3 bases and V by 6 bases; bases with no gene match: 10. This CDR3 spans 15 amino acids. Looked up from germline, CDR1 is MNHEY and CDR2 is SVGAGI. CDR3 coding DNA: TGTGCCAGCAGACAACCGGGACAGGTCCGCTACGAGCAGTACTTC. Amino acids: CASRQPGQVRYEQYF.

The chain links TRBV30 to TRBJ1-6, with D unresolved. The CDR3 is 9 amino acids. Germline values: CDR1 GTSNPN, CDR2 SVGIG (reference sequence). The V end lost 7 bases, the J end lost 8 bases, and 3 bases lay between the germline ends. The CDR3 DNA follows: TGTGCCTCGGATTCACCCCTCCACTTT. This sequence encodes CASDSPLHF.

The V call is TRBV6-4, the J call TRBJ1-4; 10 bases agree with TRBD1. Trimming took 7 bases from V and 2 from J; bases not matched to a gene: 4. The CDR3 contains 15 residues. Germline values: CDR1 MRHNA, CDR2 SNTAGT. The CDR3 DNA is TGTGCCAGCACTGGACAGGGGGGCACTAATGAAAAACTGTTTTTT. Residues: CASTGQGGTNEKLFF.

This clone was recorded a few times. V gene TRBV2 combines with J gene TRBJ1-2; 9 bases fit TRBD1. J was trimmed by 8 bases and V by 10 bases; bases with no gene match: 5. The germline V gene encodes CDR1 SNHLY and CDR2 FYNNEI. The CDR3 consists of 11 residues. CDR3 protein: CAIRDREGYTF. The CDR3 DNA is TGTGCCATCCGGGACAGGGAGGGCTACACCTTC.

V is TRBV19 and J is TRBJ1-2, with a weak D call TRBD1 (5 bases). Trimming left V 5 bases short and J 4 bases short, with 20 bases between. Germline CDR1 and CDR2: LNHDA and SQIVND (reference sequence). CDR3 length: 16 amino acids. CDR3 DNA sequence: TGTGCCAGTAGTGGGACTCCGACGACGGCCCTCTATGGCTACACCTTC. As protein: CASSGTPTTALYGYTF.

The V call is TRBV6-5, the J call TRBJ1-1; the D gene is possibly TRBD1 (5 bases). V was cut by 7 bases and J by 1 base, with 13 bases left in between. In germline, CDR1 is MNHEY, CDR2 SVGAGI. This CDR3 has 14 amino acids. The CDR3 region has the DNA TGTGCCAGCAATTCGGCAGGGTCGAACACTGAAGCTTTCTTT. Translated: CASNSAGSNTEAFF.

V usage is TRBV5-5 and J usage is TRBJ1-1; 10 nucleotides line up with TRBD1. This CDR3 has 16 amino acids. Germline V CDR1 and CDR2: SGHKS, YYEKEE (reference sequence). With 4 bases clipped from V and 1 base from J, the junction kept 7 bases outside the gene matches. CDR3 DNA: TGTGCCAGCAGCCCGCGGACAGGGGGAGGGAACACTGAAGCTTTCTTT. Encoded protein: CASSPRTGGGNTEAFF. The full variable domain, completed using reference TRBV5-5 and TRBJ1-1, is DAGVTQSPTHLIKTRGQQVTLRCSPISGHKSVSWYQQVLGQGPQFIFQYYEKEERGRGNFPDRFSARQFPNYSSELNVNALLLGDSALYLCASSPRTGGGNTEAFFGQGTRLTVV.

The V and J genes are TRBV4-2 and TRBJ1-3; D may be TRBD1 (6 bases). The CDR3 is 16 amino acids. Germline loops: CDR1 LGHNA, CDR2 YNFKEQ. Deletions cut 1 base from V and 5 bases from J, with 15 bases between. The CDR3 region has the DNA TGTGCCAGCAGCCAAGCCGGGGGGCAGGGTAGAAACACCATATATTTT. Amino acids: CASSQAGGQGRNTIYF.

The J gene is TRBJ2-3, the V gene TRBV6-1; D not certain. The CDR3 totals 13 residues. Germline values: CDR1 MNHNS, CDR2 SASEGT. The germline V and J ends were trimmed by 1 base and 7 bases, with 9 bases remaining between them. As DNA, the CDR3 is TGTGCCAGCAGTGAAGGTCCGTCCTATACGCAGTATTTT. This encodes CASSEGPSYTQYF.

This clone came up a few times. This chain joins TRBV5-1 and TRBJ2-7, with TRBD2 identical over 7 bases. The germline gives CDR1 SGHRS, CDR2 YFSETQ. The junction had 9 bases not matched to a gene; V was cut back by 4 bases and J by 2 bases. This CDR3 is 15 amino acids long. CDR3: CASSIWGGSTYEQYF. In DNA, the CDR3 is TGCGCCAGCAGCATTTGGGGGGGGTCCACCTACGAGCAGTACTTC.

The chain recombines TRBV5-1 with TRBJ2-7; 8 bases map to TRBD1. Germline CDR1 reads SGHRS; CDR2 reads YFSETQ. Trimming cost V 4 bases and J 6 bases; bases outside gene matches: 9. The CDR3 length is 14 residues. CDR3 nucleotides: TGCGCCAGCAGCATGGACAGGGAAAACCCCGAGCAGTACTTC. Translated: CASSMDRENPEQYF.

The gene calls are TRBV5-1 and TRBJ2-1; 13 nucleotides match TRBD2. Germline V lookup: CDR1 SGHRS, CDR2 YFSETQ. CDR3 length equals 15 residues. V lost 0 bases and J lost 13; bases outside the gene matches: 7. CDR3 in DNA: TGCGCCAGCAGCTTGGACCCTACTAGCGGGGGGGGCCAGTTCTTC. Amino acids: CASSLDPTSGGGQFF.

The chain is built from TRBV19 and TRBJ2-5; possible D gene TRBD2, 6 bases. The germline gives CDR1 LNHDA, CDR2 SQIVND (reference sequence). The CDR3 is made up of 16 amino acids. The V gene lost 3 bases and the J gene lost 5 bases, with 19 bases spanning the gap. Here the CDR3 DNA reads TGTGCCAGTAGTATCGGACGTGCGTGGAGGGGTGAGACCCAGTACTTC. Its translation is CASSIGRAWRGETQYF.

The chain couples TRBV5-5 to TRBJ2-1, with TRBD1 matching 12 bases. The CDR3 is 15 amino acids. V lost 6 bases, J lost 10 bases, and 11 bases stayed unmatched. In germline, CDR1 is SGHKS, CDR2 YYEKEE (reference sequence). DNA for the CDR3: TGTGCCAGCACCCTGGAGGGACAGGGGGCAAGGGAGCAGTTCTTC. The encoded protein is CASTLEGQGAREQFF.

This clone turned up a few times. Without the conserved terminal phenylalanine or tryptophan, this CDR3 likely stems from a read error. The limits of the CDR3 on the DNA are not certain, so only TCRdb's listed CDR3 is given. V is TRBV30 and J is TRBJ1-2; the table's D call of TRBD1 was not tested on the DNA. Germline V gene data show CDR1 as GTSNPN and CDR2 as SVGIG (reference sequence). The CDR3 extends over 11 residues, inclusive of both ends. The CDR3 sequence: CAWSVDTKIDI.

The genes are TRBV25-1 and TRBJ2-7; D ambiguous. Trimming shortened V by 6 bases and J by 3 bases, and 6 bases separated the two germline ends. The germline V gene has CDR1 MGHDK and CDR2 SYGVNS. The CDR3 sequence is 11 residues long. The DNA of the CDR3 is TGTGCCAGCAGCTCCGGCTACGAGCAGTACTTC. Translation: CASSSGYEQYF.

The chain is built from TRBV5-8 and TRBJ2-1; 11 nucleotides agree with TRBD2. J was trimmed by 6 bases and V by 4 bases; bases with no gene match: 6. Germline loops: CDR1 SGHTS, CDR2 YDEGEE. There are 15 residues in the CDR3. The CDR3 loop reads CASSRLAGPVNEQFF. CDR3 DNA: TGTGCCAGCAGCCGACTAGCGGGGCCCGTCAATGAGCAGTTCTTC.

The chain employs TRBV4-3 and TRBJ2-1, with D perhaps TRBD2 (6 bases). The germline V and J ends were trimmed by 7 bases and 3 bases, with 16 bases remaining between them. The CDR3 is made up of 15 amino acids. Germline CDR1 and CDR2: LGHNA and YSLEER. The CDR3 is CASTRVRGNYNEQFF. Written as DNA, the CDR3 is TGCGCCAGCACCCGCGTTCGGGGGAACTACAATGAGCAGTTCTTC.

The V gene is TRBV14, the J gene TRBJ2-1; D may be TRBD2 (5 bases). This CDR3 region has 14 residues. Trimming left V 0 bases short and J 7 bases short, with 10 bases between. In germline, CDR1 is SGHDN, CDR2 FVKESK. CDR3 DNA: TGTGCCAGCAGCCAAGAAGACTACCCGAATGAGCAGTTCTTC. Translated: CASSQEDYPNEQFF.

The gene calls are TRBV11-3 and TRBJ1-2; D unclear. The length of the CDR3 is 13 residues. Deletions cut 5 bases from V and 2 bases from J, with 9 bases between. Germline V gives CDR1 SGHNT, CDR2 YENEEA. The CDR3 DNA follows: TGTGCCAGCAGCCCCGAGAGCAACTATGGCTACACCTTC. Translation: CASSPESNYGYTF.

This clone came up once. The chain recombines TRBV19 with TRBJ1-1, with D tentatively TRBD1 (6 bases). Germline loops: CDR1 LNHDA, CDR2 SQIVND (reference sequence). The CDR3 totals 14 residues. Trimming stripped 7 bases from V and 11 bases from J, with 23 bases between. CDR3 coding DNA: TGTGCCAGTACCGAAGGGACATACACCACCAGGGCTTTCTTT. It translates to CASTEGTYTTRAFF.

The chain couples TRBV28 to TRBJ2-1; 8 nucleotides match TRBD2. After removal of 2 bases from V and 0 bases from J, the junction contained 12 bases not matched to a gene. CDR3 size: 19 residues. The germline gives CDR1 MDHEN, CDR2 SYDVKM. CDR3 nucleotide sequence: TGTGCCAGCAGTTTAATGCGGGGGGTTAAAGGGAGCTCCTACAATGAGCAGTTCTTC. It translates to CASSLMRGVKGSSYNEQFF.